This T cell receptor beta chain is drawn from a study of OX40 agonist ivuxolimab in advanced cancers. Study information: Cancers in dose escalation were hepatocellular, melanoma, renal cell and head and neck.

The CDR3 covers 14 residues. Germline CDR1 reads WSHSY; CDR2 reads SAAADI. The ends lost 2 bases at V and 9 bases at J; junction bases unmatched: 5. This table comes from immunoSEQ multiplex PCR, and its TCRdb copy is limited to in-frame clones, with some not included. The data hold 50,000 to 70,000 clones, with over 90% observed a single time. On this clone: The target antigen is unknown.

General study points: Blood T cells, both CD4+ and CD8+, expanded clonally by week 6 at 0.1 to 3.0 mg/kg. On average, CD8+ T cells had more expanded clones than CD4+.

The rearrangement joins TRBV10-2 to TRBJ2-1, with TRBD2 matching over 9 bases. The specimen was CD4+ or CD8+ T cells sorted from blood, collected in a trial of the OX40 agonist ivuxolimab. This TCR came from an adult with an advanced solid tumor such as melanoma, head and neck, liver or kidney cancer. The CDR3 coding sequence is TGCGCCAGCAGTGAGCCGGGACTAGCAGGTGAGCAGTTCTTC. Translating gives CASSEPGLAGEQFF.